These 10 T cell receptor beta chains share one sample of origin, sequenced in a study of T cell responses to AZD1222 COVID-19 vaccine. Assay: immunoSEQ multiplex PCR; the TCRdb copy retains only in-frame clones and omits some. The sample holds around 130,000 clones; just over 85% are singletons and the top ten take roughly 12%. The material was peripheral blood, obtained on day 0 of AZD1222 vaccination. These receptor sequences come from an adult in good health.

This chain joins TRBV4-2 and TRBJ2-7, with TRBD2 matching over 8 bases. The CDR3 is 14 residues long. The J segment lost 0 bases and the V segment lost 5 bases, leaving 3 bases of the junction unmatched. From germline, CDR1 is LGHNA and CDR2 YNFKEQ. This chain's CDR3 is CASSFGTSSYEQYF. The CDR3 nucleotides read TGTGCCAGCAGCTTTGGGACTAGCTCCTACGAGCAGTACTTC.

The chain has TRBV7-9 and TRBJ1-4, with 7 bases matching TRBD1. Germline assignment: CDR1 SEHNR and CDR2 FQNEAQ (reference sequence). V dropped 5 bases and J dropped 5; count of bases not matched to a gene: 8. The CDR3 consists of 15 residues. CDR3 sequence reads: CASSGRDSQNEKLFF. CDR3 in DNA: TGTGCCAGCAGCGGGCGGGACAGCCAGAATGAAAAACTGTTTTTT.

This chain links TRBV11-2 with TRBJ2-5; no firm D call. The CDR3 consists of 13 residues. V was trimmed by 3 bases and J by 2 bases, leaving 7 bases between them. CDR1 and CDR2 from the germline V gene are SGHAT and FQNNGV. CDR3 protein: CASSLGLQETQYF. The CDR3 DNA reads TGTGCCAGCAGCTTGGGCCTTCAAGAGACCCAGTACTTC.

This chain links TRBV5-1 with TRBJ2-2; 9 positions agree with TRBD1. Germline loops: CDR1 SGHRS, CDR2 YFSETQ. There are 16 residues in the CDR3. J gave up 2 bases and V 3 bases, and 5 bases lay outside the gene matches. In DNA form, the CDR3 reads TGCGCCAGCAGCTCCGGGACAGGGTTTAACACCGGGGAGCTGTTTTTT. Protein product: CASSSGTGFNTGELFF.

V and J are TRBV19 and TRBJ2-2, with TRBD2 matching over 12 bases. CDR3 size: 18 residues. The V gene end was trimmed by 1 base and the J gene end by 4 bases; junction bases not matched to a gene: 7. CDR1 and CDR2 from the germline V gene are LNHDA and SQIVND (reference sequence). In DNA, the CDR3 is TGTGCCAGTAGTATAGGGGGACTAGCGGGTTTTCGCACCGGGGAGCTGTTTTTT. It encodes CASSIGGLAGFRTGELFF.

In this sample, this clone turned up once. The V call is TRBV12-3 or TRBV12-4, the J call TRBJ2-7; perhaps TRBD1 as D (6 bases). Trimming left V 4 bases short and J 4 bases short, with 11 bases between. This CDR3 comprises 13 residues. CDR3 nucleotide sequence: TGTGCCAGCAGTTGGGACACACGGTACGAGCAGTACTTC. It encodes CASSWDTRYEQYF.

This clone came up once. The chain joins TRBV5-1 to TRBJ2-3, with no clear D. CDR3 length: 15 amino acids. The V gene lost 4 bases and the J gene lost 2 bases, with 14 bases spanning the gap. The V gene's germline CDR1 is SGHRS and CDR2 YFSETQ. The CDR3 nucleotides are TGCGCCAGCAGCCATAGTTCTGGGTACACAGATACGCAGTATTTT. It encodes CASSHSSGYTDTQYF. Filled out from reference TRBV5-1 and TRBJ2-3, the complete variable domain reads KAGVTQTPRYLIKTRGQQVTLSCSPISGHRSVSWYQQTPGQGLQFLFEYFSETQRNKGNFPGRFSGRQFSNSRSEMNVSTLELGDSALYLCASSHSSGYTDTQYFGPGTRLTVL.

The chain is built from TRBV4-1 and TRBJ2-7, with 9 bases lining up with TRBD1. With 4 bases clipped from V and 0 bases from J, the junction kept 4 bases outside the gene matches. The germline gives CDR1 MGHRA, CDR2 YSYEKL. This CDR3 comprises 15 residues. CDR3 loop: CASSPGQGPSYEQYF. The CDR3 nucleotides read TGCGCCAGCAGCCCCGGACAGGGGCCCTCCTACGAGCAGTACTTC.

This clone has more than one count but fewer than ten. The genes are TRBV7-9 and TRBJ1-2, with D possibly matching TRBD1 (6 bases). The CDR3 is 17 residues long. V was trimmed by 4 bases and J by 2 bases, leaving 20 bases between them. Germline values: CDR1 SEHNR, CDR2 FQNEAQ (reference sequence). The CDR3 DNA sequence: TGTGCCAGCAGCTCCGACCTGACCAGACAGGTGAACTATGGCTACACCTTC. Amino acids: CASSSDLTRQVNYGYTF.

V gene TRBV18 combines with J gene TRBJ2-2; D is possibly TRBD1 or TRBD2 (5 bases each). CDR1 and CDR2 from the germline V gene are KGHSH and LQKENI. V lost 3 bases and J lost 3, with 8 bases in between. This CDR3 has 14 amino acids. The CDR3 sequence: CASSPGTHTGELFF. The CDR3 DNA sequence: TGTGCCAGCTCACCCGGGACCCACACCGGGGAGCTGTTTTTT. Complete variable domain (other parts from reference TRBV18 and TRBJ2-2): NAGVMQNPRHLVRRRGQEARLRCSPMKGHSHVYWYRQLPEEGLKFMVYLQKENIIDESGMPKERFSAEFPKEGPSILRIQQVVRGDSAAYFCASSPGTHTGELFFGEGSRLTVL.